These 10 T cell receptor beta chains share one sample of origin, sequenced in a study of cytomegalovirus exposure and HLA in healthy donors. The method was immunoSEQ multiplex PCR; TCRdb's version includes in-frame clones alone and lacks a portion of them. Of about 280,000 clones listed, 70% to 90% are singletons. The specimen was PBMCs. The source of these receptors is a woman under 30 in good health and CMV-seronegative.

This clone occurred once. The CDR3 loop is CASSELGGRGNNEQFF. CDR3 sequence (DNA): TGTGCCAGCAGTGAATTGGGCGGGAGGGGGAACAATGAGCAGTTCTTC. The J gene is TRBJ2-1, the V gene TRBV2; 9 nucleotides line up with TRBD2. CDR3 size: 16 residues. The germline CDR1 and CDR2 sequences are SNHLY and FYNNEI. The J segment lost 5 bases and the V segment lost 2 bases, leaving 7 bases of the junction unmatched.

The CDR3 loop is CASRIRQGGGEQYF. As DNA, the CDR3 is TGCGCCAGCAGAATACGGCAGGGGGGTGGCGAGCAGTACTTC. The chain employs TRBV5-1 and TRBJ2-7; D might be TRBD1 (7 bases). With 5 bases removed from V and 6 bases from J, the gap between germline ends came to 18 bases. The CDR3 contains 14 residues. Germline CDR1 SGHRS, CDR2 YFSETQ.

The sample holds a few counts of this clone. V is TRBV18 and J is TRBJ2-5; D may be TRBD2 (6 bases). In germline, CDR1 is KGHSH, CDR2 LQKENI. The CDR3 totals 15 residues. V shed 0 bases and J shed 4 bases, with 12 bases lying between them. DNA for the CDR3: TGTGCCAGCTCACCACCAGTCGGGGGAGGAGAGACCCAGTACTTC. This translates into CASSPPVGGGETQYF.

This chain joins TRBV9 and TRBJ1-2, with a weak D call TRBD1 (5 bases). CDR1 and CDR2 from the germline V gene are SGDLS and YYNGEE. There are 15 residues in the CDR3. V dropped 0 bases and J dropped 4 bases, with 13 bases sitting between them. CDR3 DNA sequence: TGTGCCAGCAGCGTAGCCCCGCGGGGGACCTATGGCTACACCTTC. Protein product: CASSVAPRGTYGYTF.

This chain joins TRBV18 and TRBJ2-1; TRBD2 matches at 10 bases. The CDR3 loop spans 17 amino acids. Germline V lookup: CDR1 KGHSH, CDR2 LQKENI. The V and J ends lost 4 bases and 4 bases, in that order; junction bases with no gene match: 10. CDR3 in amino acids: CASSLGLGTSAYNEQFF. CDR3 nucleotides: TGTGCCAGCTCACTTGGCCTTGGGACTAGCGCGTACAATGAGCAGTTCTTC.

The rearrangement links TRBV10-3 to TRBJ2-1, with 9 bases identical to TRBD2. The CDR3 runs to 14 residues. Losses at the gene ends were 8 bases for V and 10 bases for J; bases not matched to a gene: 12. Per the germline V gene, CDR1 is ENHRY and CDR2 is SYGVKD. The CDR3 protein is CAIAAAGGPNEQFF. The DNA for the CDR3 is TGTGCCATCGCGGCGGCGGGGGGGCCGAACGAGCAGTTCTTC.

The chain has TRBV11-1 and TRBJ2-1; 7 nucleotides match TRBD1. Germline-derived CDR1 and CDR2 are SGHAT and FQDESV (reference sequence). Trimming took 5 bases from V and 6 from J; bases not matched to a gene: 7. CDR3 size: 14 residues. CDR3 loop: CASSPRTGGNEQFF. Written as DNA, the CDR3 is TGTGCCAGCAGCCCGAGGACAGGAGGCAATGAGCAGTTCTTC.

This chain links TRBV10-3 with TRBJ2-7; D is uncertain. CDR1 ENHRY and CDR2 SYGVKD come from the germline V gene. V lost 10 bases and J 4 bases, leaving 17 bases between the germline ends. The length of the CDR3 is 13 residues. This CDR3 reads CATNGIGLYEQYF. The DNA of the CDR3 is TGTGCCACAAACGGAATTGGGCTGTACGAGCAGTACTTC.

The rearrangement uses TRBV5-6 and TRBJ2-7; 10 nucleotides line up with TRBD2. The V and J ends lost 0 bases and 3 bases, in that order; junction bases with no gene match: 3. The CDR3 is 15 amino acids. The germline V gene encodes CDR1 SGHDT and CDR2 YYEEEE. CDR3 region: CASSLETSGYYEQYF. As DNA, the CDR3 is TGTGCCAGCAGCTTGGAGACTAGCGGGTACTACGAGCAGTACTTC.

The V call is TRBV18, the J call TRBJ2-7; 12 positions agree with TRBD2. V trimming: 3 bases; J trimming: 6 bases; junction bases outside the gene matches: 9. Per the germline V gene, CDR1 is KGHSH and CDR2 is LQKENI. The CDR3 length is 16 residues. The CDR3 protein is CASSPKASGRVGEQYF. The CDR3, as DNA: TGTGCCAGCTCACCGAAGGCTAGCGGGAGGGTGGGCGAGCAGTACTTC.